The 5 T cell receptor beta chains listed next were all sequenced from one sample in a study of T cells in women clearing cervical HPV infection (dated by TCRdb to the late 2010s). The library was made by the immunoSEQ multiplex PCR assay. The clones in this table, taken by TCRdb from immuneACCESS, are in-frame only. Not every clone is retained; where verified, under half of the shortfall comes from an unresolved V gene, and the cause of the rest is unknown. This sample's table lists 30,000 or so clones. About 3.7% of the sample lies in the top ten. Specimen: blood buffy coat. The source is a woman aged 18 to 75 with a cervical HPV16 infection that either progressed to CIN3+ or cleared (not recorded which).

Points on this clone: The read halts 3 residues ahead of the CDR3 end, with the missing end drawn from the germline J gene. The V gene is TRBV5-1, the J gene TRBJ1-3; 7 bases agree with TRBD1. The CDR3 length is 13 residues. Germline V gives CDR1 SGHRS, CDR2 YFSETQ. Trimming cost V 6 bases and J 4 bases; bases outside gene matches: 4. The CDR3 here is CASTTGPGNTIYF. The sequenced part of the CDR3 DNA is TGCGCCAGCACGACAGGGCCGGGAAACACC.

Notes on this clone: The CDR3 end lies 3 residues beyond the end of the read and is filled in from the germline J gene. The genes are TRBV20-1 and TRBJ2-3; no clear D. Germline loops: CDR1 DFQATT, CDR2 SNEGSKA (reference sequence). The length of the CDR3 is 11 residues. Trimming left V 6 bases short and J 0 bases short, with 4 bases between. CDR3 in amino acids: CSAGSTDTQYF. The covered CDR3 bases are TGCAGTGCAGGGAGCACAGATACG.

As for this clone: The read ends 3 residues before the CDR3 terminus; that terminus is restored from the germline J gene. The V and J genes are TRBV7-9 and TRBJ2-2; 8 bases agree with TRBD2. This CDR3 has 15 residues. V lost 5 bases and J lost 5; bases outside the gene matches: 7. The V gene's germline CDR1 is SEHNR and CDR2 FQNEAQ (reference sequence). This chain's CDR3 is CASSPSGSGTGELFF. The covered CDR3 bases are TGTGCCAGCAGCCCGAGCGGGAGTGGGACCGGGGAG.

Details on this clone: The read falls 3 residues short of the CDR3 end, and the missing part is taken from the germline J gene. The chain couples TRBV5-1 to TRBJ2-4; TRBD2 aligns across 12 bases. Germline assignment: CDR1 SGHRS and CDR2 YFSETQ. The CDR3 runs to 20 residues. V lost 0 bases to trimming and J lost 1 base; unmatched junction nucleotides: 11. CDR3 bases read: TGCGCCAGCAGCTTGGGGTATACTAGCGGGAGGCCACTTGCCAAAAACATT. Its translation is CASSLGYTSGRPLAKNI. The whole CDR3 protein reads CASSLGYTSGRPLAKNIQYF.

Partial CDR3 DNA: TGTGCCAGCAGTTACTCGAGGACTAGGTTTGATGAG. This translates into CASSYSRTRFDE. The full CDR3 reads CASSYSRTRFDEQFF. The rearrangement joins TRBV6-2 or TRBV6-3 to TRBJ2-1, with TRBD2 matching 7 bases. The CDR3 is cut off 3 residues early in the read; its end comes from the germline J gene. Trimming cost V 0 bases and J 8 bases; bases outside gene matches: 7. Germline CDR1 MNHEY, CDR2 SVGEGT. This CDR3 comprises 15 residues.